This is a list of T cell receptor beta chains from one sample in a study of identical twins. MiXCR was run by TCRdb on the 5' RACE reads, yielding one entry per CDR3 protein. The data contain around 220,000 distinct CDR3 sequences, 11% to 15% of them singletons. The specimen was memory (CD45RO+) T cells sorted from blood. These receptors came from a woman aged 18-30 years in good health. CDR3s include the opening cysteine and the closing phenylalanine or tryptophan.

j_gene	v_gene	CDR3aa
TRBJ2-7	TRBV11-2	CASSLDLGTYEQYF
TRBJ2-3	TRBV10-3	CAISESGGGRTDTQYF
TRBJ1-3	TRBV6-6	CASSSEVDTIYF
TRBJ2-3	TRBV10-3	CAISEGLAPTDTQYF
TRBJ2-1	TRBV7-2	CASSRDGSYNEQFF
TRBJ2-5	TRBV5-5	CASSFEAGGFNLETQYF
TRBJ2-1	TRBV6-1	CASKRALLDNEQFF
TRBJ2-2	TRBV5-1	CASSPDRAGELFF
TRBJ1-2	TRBV7-3	CASSSYGPGQGTYGYTF
TRBJ1-1	TRBV12-5	CASGFSTEAFF
TRBJ1-1	TRBV29-1	CSVDRESEAFF
TRBJ2-7	TRBV2	CASCETYEQYF
TRBJ2-6	TRBV6-1	CASGTGDGANVLTF
TRBJ2-1	TRBV7-8	CASSLRRTSSNEQFF
TRBJ1-4	TRBV29-1	CSVGQGVNEKLFF
TRBJ2-2	TRBV27	CASSLLGSAGELFF
TRBJ1-1	TRBV6-2/TRBV6-3	CASSYQGQGEAFF
TRBJ2-1	TRBV5-1	CASSPEGRRGQYNEQFF
TRBJ2-7	TRBV18	CASSPSIGETSEQYF
TRBJ1-2	TRBV12-3/TRBV12-4	CASRRDRNYGYTF
TRBJ2-2	TRBV24-1	CATSDSSASGRAPGELFF
TRBJ1-5	TRBV7-2	CASSRDRGPQHF
TRBJ2-1	TRBV20-1	CSAPKGGDFYNEQFF
TRBJ2-7	TRBV6-1	CASKGSGRYEQYF
TRBJ1-3	TRBV10-3	CAMRGTSASGNTIYF